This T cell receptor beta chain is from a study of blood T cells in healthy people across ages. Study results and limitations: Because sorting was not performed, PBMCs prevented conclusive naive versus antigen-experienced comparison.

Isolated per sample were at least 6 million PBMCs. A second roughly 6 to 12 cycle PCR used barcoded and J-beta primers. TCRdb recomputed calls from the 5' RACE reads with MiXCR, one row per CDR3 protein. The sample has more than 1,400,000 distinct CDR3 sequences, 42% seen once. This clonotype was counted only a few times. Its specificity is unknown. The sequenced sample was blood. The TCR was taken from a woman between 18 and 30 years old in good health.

CDR3 amino acids: CASSEGGAGYTF. DNA for the CDR3: TGTGCCAGCAGTGAAGGTGGGGCTGGCTACACCTTC. The chain uses TRBV2 and TRBJ1-2, with D possibly being TRBD1 (5 bases). Germline CDR1 SNHLY, CDR2 FYNNEI. The germline V and J ends were trimmed by 1 base and 7 bases, with 7 bases remaining between them. The CDR3 runs to 12 residues.